Following are 20 T cell receptor beta chains from one sample sequenced in a study of tissue T cells after allogeneic stem cell transplantation. Clones were sequenced by immunoSEQ multiplex PCR, and TCRdb holds only the in-frame ones, with some missing. Among about 7,500 clones listed, about 52% were seen once. Noted time point: mouse harvest day 7 after allogeneic transplant. The graft held 10^6 splenic CD5+ T cells and 10^7 T-cell-depleted bone marrow cells. The sample taken for sequencing was gut tissue. These receptors were collected from a female BALB/c mouse given C57BL/6 T cells with graft-versus-host disease after an allogeneic hematopoietic cell transplant.

A remark on this clone: The gene names here belong to mouse. The read ends 1 residue before the CDR3 terminus; that terminus is restored from the germline J gene. This rearrangement joins TRBV3 to TRBJ2-4; tentatively, D is TRBD1 (6 bases). Germline CDR1 SNHLY, CDR2 FYNGKV (reference sequence). CDR3 length: 12 amino acids. The V and J ends lost 6 bases and 4 bases respectively, with 8 bases between them. This CDR3 is CASSYRENTLYF. Partial CDR3 DNA: TGTGCCAGCAGTTACAGGGAAAACACCTTGTAC.

Worth noting for this clone: Gene names denote mouse genes. The read ends 1 residue early relative to the CDR3; the germline J gene fills the gap. The rearrangement joins TRBV14 to TRBJ2-5; maybe TRBD1 (5 bases). Between the trimmed V and J ends, which lost 4 bases and 5 bases, there was a span of 11 bases. The CDR3 length is 13 residues. Germline loops: CDR1 SGHDT, CDR2 FRDEAV. The covered CDR3 bases are TGTGCCAGCAGTCTCCAGGGAGGAGACACCCAGTAC. As protein: CASSLQGGDTQY. The whole CDR3 reads CASSLQGGDTQYF.

Worth noting for this clone: Gene and germline names: mouse. With the read ending 1 residue before the CDR3 end, the germline J gene is used to fill in that end. The genes are TRBV13-2 and TRBJ1-1; D remains unclear. The CDR3 totals 13 residues. V lost 0 bases and J lost 0, with 3 bases in between. Germline lookup yields CDR1 NNHNN and CDR2 SYGAGS (reference sequence). The sequenced part of the CDR3 DNA is TGTGCCAGCGGTGATGAATCAAACACAGAAGTCTTC. Translating gives CASGDESNTEVF. The whole CDR3 protein is CASGDESNTEVFF.

As to this clone: The genes and germline here are from mouse. The CDR3 end is not reached by the read, which stops 1 residue before it; the germline J gene fills it in. This chain joins TRBV2 and TRBJ1-3; 7 bases align to TRBD1. Germline-derived CDR1 and CDR2 are LGHNA and YSYQKL. V lost 5 bases and J lost 4; bases outside the gene matches: 5. The CDR3 has 14 residues. CDR3 DNA (partial): TGTGCCAGCAGCTCCACAGGGGACGGAAATACGCTCTAT. It translates to CASSSTGDGNTLY. The full-length CDR3 reads as CASSSTGDGNTLYF.

For this clone: Mouse gene names and germline throughout. The read stops 1 residue short of the end of the CDR3; the missing end is completed from the germline J gene. The chain carries TRBV17 and TRBJ2-5; 8 bases line up with TRBD1. Germline CDR1 reads MNHDT; CDR2 reads YYDKIL. V shed 0 bases, J shed 3 bases, and the junction held 5 bases outside the gene matches. This CDR3 has 16 residues. The CDR3: CASSRDLRTGQDTQYF. The part of the CDR3 DNA that was read is TGTGCTAGCAGTAGAGATTTGAGGACAGGGCAAGACACCCAGTAC.

As concerns this clone: Gene names and germline match the mouse. The read falls 1 residue short of the CDR3 end, and the missing part is taken from the germline J gene. The rearrangement links TRBV12-2 to TRBJ2-7; D remains ambiguous. The CDR3 length is 15 residues. In germline, CDR1 is SGHLS, CDR2 HYDKME. Trimming stripped 0 bases from V and 0 bases from J, with 11 bases between. The CDR3 reads CASSLDGYSSYEQYF. The sequenced CDR3 bases are TGTGCCAGCTCTCTCGACGGCTATAGCTCCTATGAACAGTAC.

A word on this clone: Mouse names are used for the genes. The read gets to within 1 residue of the CDR3 end, and the germline J gene fills in the rest. The chain uses TRBV23 and TRBJ2-7; TRBD2 is the table's D call and was not checked against the DNA. CDR1 is KGHTA, CDR2 FQNQQP, per germline. The CDR3 length is 13 residues. The CDR3 loop reads CSSSRLGAYEQYF. The sequenced part of the CDR3 DNA is TGCTCCAGCAGTCGGCTGGGGGCTTATGAACAGTAC.

This clone is labeled as large (0.1 to 1%). The listed genes are named as in mouse. The read is 1 residue too short to cover the CDR3 end, so that end is filled in from the germline J gene. The rearrangement uses TRBV14 and TRBJ2-5, with a weak D call TRBD1 (5 bases). Between the trimmed V and J ends, which lost 0 bases and 4 bases, there was a span of 9 bases. The germline CDR1 and CDR2 sequences are SGHDT and FRDEAV. The CDR3 is made up of 14 amino acids. Incomplete CDR3 DNA: TGTGCCAGCAGTTTCTCCCCAGGGAAAGACACCCAGTAC. Encoded protein: CASSFSPGKDTQY. From start to end, the CDR3 is CASSFSPGKDTQYF.

A note on this clone: The germline and genes are mouse ones. The read finishes 1 residue shy of the CDR3 end, and the germline J gene is used to complete it. The chain links TRBV5 to TRBJ1-6; TRBD1 might be the D (5 bases). TRBJ1-6 is reported as an ORF; its role is uncertain. Germline CDR1 reads LGHNA; CDR2 reads YNLKQL (reference sequence). The CDR3 is 15 residues long. Trimming removed 0 bases at V and 3 bases at J, with 6 bases between. CDR3 in amino acids: CASSQDRVYNSPLYF. Partial CDR3 DNA: TGTGCCAGCAGCCAAGACAGGGTCTATAATTCGCCCCTCTAC.

About this clone itself: Genes and germline are mouse. The CDR3 goes on 1 residue after the read ends, and that part is filled in from the germline J gene. The chain is built from TRBV3 and TRBJ2-4; TRBD2 aligns across 8 bases. In germline, CDR1 is SNHLY, CDR2 FYNGKV (reference sequence). The CDR3 has 14 residues. V was pared by 5 bases and J by 3 bases, with 4 bases of the junction left unmatched. CDR3 amino acids: CASSLNWGQNTLYF. CDR3 DNA (partial): TGTGCCAGCAGCCTAAACTGGGGGCAAAACACCTTGTAC.

As for this clone: Mouse names are used for the genes. The CDR3 end lies 1 residue beyond the end of the read and is filled in from the germline J gene. This chain connects TRBV3 to TRBJ2-4; no clear D gene. Trimming cost V 5 bases and J 0 bases, with 6 bases left between them. Germline loops: CDR1 SNHLY, CDR2 FYNGKV (reference sequence). The CDR3 has 13 residues. The sequenced part of the CDR3 DNA is TGTGCCAGCAGCCCGACAAGTCAAAACACCTTGTAC. It encodes CASSPTSQNTLY. In full, the CDR3 reads CASSPTSQNTLYF.

Of note for this clone: Mouse gene names and germline throughout. The read is 1 residue too short to cover the CDR3 end, so that end is filled in from the germline J gene. V usage is TRBV26 and J usage is TRBJ1-3; D gene unclear. Germline V lookup: CDR1 KGHPV, CDR2 FQNQEV (reference sequence). Trimming took 2 bases from V and 0 from J, leaving 5 bases between them. This CDR3 region has 14 residues. CDR3 DNA, as far as it was read: TGTGCCAGCAGTCTGGACAATTCTGGAAATACGCTCTAT. Protein sequence: CASSLDNSGNTLY. The entire CDR3 sequence reads CASSLDNSGNTLYF.

About this clone itself: The gene names here belong to mouse. Read sequence stops 1 residue before the CDR3 end, and the germline J gene provides the missing end. V and J are TRBV31 and TRBJ1-6; D not certain. TRBJ1-6 carries the ORF label, with uncertain function. Germline CDR1 GKSSPN, CDR2 SITVG. CDR3 size: 14 residues. The V and J ends lost 0 bases and 5 bases respectively, with 8 bases between them. The CDR3 is CAWSLEHHNSPLYF. The sequenced CDR3 bases are TGTGCCTGGAGTCTAGAGCACCATAATTCGCCCCTCTAC.

This clone was counted once. Any gene name here is a mouse gene name. The read ends 1 residue before the CDR3 terminus; that terminus is restored from the germline J gene. This rearrangement joins TRBV26 to TRBJ2-5, with 8 bases that match TRBD1. Germline V gives CDR1 KGHPV, CDR2 FQNQEV (reference sequence). The CDR3 is 13 amino acids. V gave up 4 bases and J gave up 5 bases; unmatched junction bases: 2. CDR3 region: CASSPDRGDTQYF. The CDR3 bases that were read are TGTGCCAGCAGTCCCGACAGGGGAGACACCCAGTAC. The full variable domain, in which reference TRBV26 and TRBJ2-5 provide the parts outside the CDR3, is NSKVIQTPRYLVKGQGQKAKMRCIPEKGHPVVFWYQQNKNNEFKFLINFQNQEVLQQIDMTEKRFSAECPSNSPCSLEIQSSEAGDSALYLCASSPDRGDTQYFGPGTRLLVL.

A note on this clone: Gene names follow the mouse nomenclature. The missing CDR3 end, 1 residue past where the read stops, is filled in from the germline J gene. This chain joins TRBV26 and TRBJ2-7, with unresolved D. The V gene's germline CDR1 is KGHPV and CDR2 FQNQEV (reference sequence). The length of the CDR3 is 12 residues. Trimming took 2 bases from V and 4 from J, leaving 6 bases between them. The CDR3 sequence is CASSLVGYEQYF. CDR3 bases read: TGTGCCAGCAGTCTGGTTGGGTATGAACAGTAC.

Regarding this clone: The gene names given are mouse names. With the read ending 1 residue before the CDR3 end, the germline J gene is used to fill in that end. This chain links TRBV3 with TRBJ1-2; 9 bases are a match to TRBD1. The CDR3 consists of 14 residues. Germline trimming cut 5 bases from V and 2 bases from J; bases unmatched to any gene: 3. CDR1 is SNHLY and CDR2 is FYNGKV in the germline V gene (reference sequence). This CDR3 is CASSPGQGNSDYTF. CDR3 DNA, as far as it was read: TGTGCCAGCAGCCCTGGACAGGGGAACTCCGACTACACC.

This clone has a single count. Mouse germline and gene names are used. The CDR3 extends 1 residue past the end of the read, so its final part is completed from the germline J gene. This chain connects TRBV12-1 to TRBJ2-3; 12 bases match TRBD2. Germline CDR1 is SGHSN and CDR2 is HYEKVE. V gave up 0 bases and J gave up 4 bases; unmatched junction bases: 1. The CDR3 contains 15 residues. The part of the CDR3 DNA that was read is TGTGCCAGCTCTCTCGACTGGGGGGGCTCAGAAACGCTGTAT. It translates to CASSLDWGGSETLY. The complete CDR3 reads CASSLDWGGSETLYF.

With respect to this clone: The genes are named according to mouse. The CDR3 goes on 1 residue after the read ends, and that part is filled in from the germline J gene. This chain connects TRBV29 to TRBJ1-1; D not resolved. The CDR3 is made up of 13 amino acids. Germline CDR1 and CDR2: MSHET and SYDVDS. Between the trimmed V and J ends, which lost 2 bases and 1 base, there was a span of 5 bases. The CDR3 protein is CASSLNPNTEVFF. CDR3 bases read: TGTGCTAGCAGTTTAAATCCGAACACAGAAGTCTTC.

This clone has a handful of counts. Gene labels here are mouse ones. The DNA ends 1 residue before the CDR3 does, and the rest of the CDR3 is filled in from the germline J gene. V usage is TRBV16 and J usage is TRBJ2-1, with 8 bases lining up with TRBD2. The CDR3 length is 15 residues. The V gene end was trimmed by 2 bases and the J gene end by 3 bases; junction bases not matched to a gene: 3. Germline V gene lookup returns CDR1 SGHSA and CDR2 FRNQAP. CDR3 bases read: TGTGCAAGCAGCTTAATTGGGGGGGGCTATGCTGAGCAGTTC. Translation: CASSLIGGGYAEQF. The whole CDR3 is CASSLIGGGYAEQFF.

Remarks on this clone: Gene names refer to mouse genes. The read comes to an end 1 residue before the CDR3 does, leaving the germline J gene to fill in the end. The J gene is TRBJ1-1, the V gene TRBV16, with D perhaps TRBD1 (6 bases). V gave up 1 base and J gave up 4 bases, with 13 bases separating them. This CDR3 is built from 15 residues. CDR1 SGHSA and CDR2 FRNQAP come from the germline V gene. The DNA read from the CDR3 is TGTGCAAGCAGCTTAGGGGGAGGGGGTGCCACAGAAGTCTTC. Translating gives CASSLGGGGATEVF. The full CDR3 protein reads CASSLGGGGATEVFF.